This T cell receptor (beta chain) was documented in a study of cytomegalovirus exposure and HLA in healthy donors. This clone showed up just a few times. This PCR relied on a set of 60 Vbeta primers and 13 Jbeta primers. Clones were read by immunoSEQ multiplex PCR, and TCRdb kept only the in-frame ones, dropping some. The table has some 200,000 clones, approximately 70% seen once. Sequencing was done on a sample of PBMCs. The sequence came from a man aged 35-49 years in good health and CMV-seropositive.

CDR3 DNA sequence: TGTGCCAGCAGTTTAAACAGGGCGAGGAGCAATCAGCCCCAGCATTTT. It codes for CASSLNRARSNQPQHF. The V gene is TRBV28, the J gene TRBJ1-5; a weak D match, TRBD1 (6 bases). The germline V gene has CDR1 MDHEN and CDR2 SYDVKM. Trimming removed 2 bases from V and 1 base from J, with 12 bases in between. This CDR3 is built from 16 residues.